A selection of T cell receptor beta chains follows, all from one sample in a study of TIL therapy for anti-PD-1-resistant metastatic lung cancer. Measured with immunoSEQ multiplex PCR; TCRdb has only the in-frame clones, and not every one. Of some 60,000 clones in the sample, around 79% were seen once. Material: blood, obtained at baseline. The receptor source for this set is a person between 30 and 79 years old with non-small cell lung cancer. Both conserved end residues are part of each CDR3. The D gene is left open where the match is weak. Clone size is given for some rows only: seen once, a few or many times, or a class if the clone is expanded.

J | size | D | V | DNA | CDR3
TRBJ1-6 | . | . | TRBV2 | TGTGCCAGCAGGGTTCCTGGAAAGAATTCACCCCTCCACTTT | CASRVPGKNSPLHF
TRBJ1-5 | few | . | TRBV6-1 | TGTGCCAGCAGTGAATCTCAGCCCCAGCATTTT | CASSESQPQHF
TRBJ1-1 | . | . | TRBV6-5 | TGTGCCAGCAGTTACGGGGGGGTGAACACTGAAGCTTTCTTT | CASSYGGVNTEAFF
TRBJ2-1 | . | . | TRBV7-6 | TGTGCCAGCAGCTTAAGGGGGGGACAAAGCTCCTACAATGAGCAGTTCTTC | CASSLRGGQSSYNEQFF
TRBJ1-4 | . | TRBD1 | TRBV19 | TGTGCCAGCAGAACCGGGACAGGGAGTAATGAAAAACTGTTTTTT | CASRTGTGSNEKLFF
TRBJ2-1 | . | TRBD1 | TRBV5-1 | TGCGCCAGCAGCCTTGGGACAGTCTCCTACAATGAGCAGTTCTTC | CASSLGTVSYNEQFF
TRBJ2-1 | . | TRBD2 | TRBV2 | TGTGCCAGCAGCGAACGGACTAGCGGGAGGTCGGGGCCCTACAATGAGCAGTTCTTC | CASSERTSGRSGPYNEQFF
TRBJ2-1 | . | . | TRBV4-3 | TGCGCCAGCAGCCAAGATGGGGGTTTCTCCTACAATGAGCAGTTCTTC | CASSQDGGFSYNEQFF
TRBJ2-1 | few | . | TRBV5-4 | TGTGCCAGCAGCAGCCCCGGGCCCTGGAATGAGCAGTTCTTC | CASSSPGPWNEQFF
TRBJ1-2 | . | . | TRBV7-2 | TGTGCCAGCAGCCCCAACACGATAGGGGACTATGGCTACACCTTC | CASSPNTIGDYGYTF
TRBJ2-5 | medium-sized | TRBD2 | TRBV28 | TGTGCCAGCAGCCCCAGTGGGACTAGGAGAACGGAGACCCAGTACTTC | CASSPSGTRRTETQYF
TRBJ1-4 | . | . | TRBV30 | TGTGCCTGGAACAAGAGAACATATGCAACTAATGAAAAACTGTTTTTT | CAWNKRTYATNEKLFF
TRBJ1-2 | . | . | TRBV5-1 | TGCGCCAGCAGCTGGACAGCGATGACTCCGGAGGGCTACACCTTC | CASSWTAMTPEGYTF
TRBJ2-1 | . | . | TRBV10-1 | TGCGCCAGCAGACGAGGGGGTTCATCCTACAATGAGCAGTTCTTC | CASRRGGSSYNEQFF
TRBJ2-3 | . | TRBD2 | TRBV5-1 | TGCGCCAGCAGCGAGGGGACTAGTAAAGATACGCAGTATTTT | CASSEGTSKDTQYF
TRBJ2-6 | . | . | TRBV6-4 | TGTGCCAGCAGCGAGAGCTCTGGGGCCAACGTCCTGACTTTC | CASSESSGANVLTF
TRBJ2-3 | . | . | TRBV7-9 | TGTGCCAGCAGCTTAGCAACCGCTACCGGAGATACGCAGTATTTT | CASSLATATGDTQYF
TRBJ2-3 | . | . | TRBV5-1 | TGCGCCAGCCACCAGGGGCCGTTGAACCCAGATACGCAGTATTTT | CASHQGPLNPDTQYF
TRBJ2-2 | . | . | TRBV10-3 | TGTGCCATCAGTGAGTCGACAGGGACTAGATCCGGGGAGCTGTTTTTT | CAISESTGTRSGELFF
TRBJ2-5 | once | . | TRBV27 | TGTGCCAGCAGTCCAAACCCCCGGGGCGACGGGACCCAGTACTTC | CASSPNPRGDGTQYF
TRBJ2-3 | . | TRBD1 | TRBV30 | TGTGCCTGGAGCAAAGGGCAGGGGGCTGCAGATACGCAGTATTTT | CAWSKGQGAADTQYF
TRBJ1-4 | . | . | TRBV4-3 | TGCGCCAGCAGCCTGAACCGGGGGCCTAATGAAAAACTGTTTTTT | CASSLNRGPNEKLFF
TRBJ2-2 | . | . | TRBV29-1 | TGCAGCGTTGAGTCAGGACATTTAAACACCGGGGAGCTGTTTTTT | CSVESGHLNTGELFF
TRBJ2-7 | few | TRBD1 | TRBV7-8 | TGTGCCAGCAGCTCAGGGACAGGGGGCTTGCCACCGGACGAGCAGTACTTC | CASSSGTGGLPPDEQYF